This is a list of T cell receptor beta chains from one sample in a study of T-cell memory formation after mild COVID-19. TCRdb ran MiXCR on the 5' RACE reads and lists one entry per CDR3 protein. Here the sample spans some 15,000 distinct CDR3 sequences, roughly 19% being singletons. Sequenced sample: PBMCs or a T cell subset sorted from them (not recorded which). Receptor source: an adult woman who had mild COVID-19 (a few samples of this study predate the infection). Cell type and time point are not known. CDR3s include the opening cysteine and the closing phenylalanine or tryptophan. A D gene is named only where the DNA matches it firmly. The size field is filled for only some rows; it gives once, few, many or a size class.

V: TRBV7-9; J: TRBJ1-1; size: many; D: NA; DNA: TGTGCCAGTGTCGGACACTTTAACACTGAAGCTTTCTTT; CDR3: CASVGHFNTEAFF
V: TRBV24-1; J: TRBJ2-3; size: NA; D: NA; DNA: TGTGCCACCAGTGATGTGTTGGGGGAGGACACAGATACGCAGTATTTT; CDR3: CATSDVLGEDTDTQYF
V: TRBV20-1; J: TRBJ2-7; size: NA; D: NA; DNA: TGCAGTGCTAGAAAAGGAGACAACTCGTACTACGAGCAGTACTTC; CDR3: CSARKGDNSYYEQYF
V: TRBV5-4; J: TRBJ2-3; size: many; D: TRBD2; DNA: TGTGCCAGCAGCTTGGGGCGGGAGCCCGGGGATACGCAGTATTTT; CDR3: CASSLGREPGDTQYF
V: TRBV29-1; J: TRBJ2-2; size: many; D: NA; DNA: TGCAGCGTTGAGCGCGGACAGTACACCGGGGAGCTGTTTTTT; CDR3: CSVERGQYTGELFF
V: TRBV2; J: TRBJ2-7; size: many; D: TRBD2; DNA: TGTGCCAGTTCCAGCGGGGGGGCTTCCTACGAGCAGTACTTC; CDR3: CASSSGGASYEQYF
V: TRBV12-3/TRBV12-4; J: TRBJ1-6; size: many; D: NA; DNA: TGTGCCAGCAGTTTTGGTCGGCAGGGGCGTTCACCCCTCCACTTT; CDR3: CASSFGRQGRSPLHF
V: TRBV6-2/TRBV6-3; J: TRBJ2-7; size: few; D: NA; DNA: TGTGCCAGCAGCCTTGGGTTCTCCTACGAGCAGTACTTC; CDR3: CASSLGFSYEQYF
V: TRBV13; J: TRBJ2-5; size: many; D: NA; DNA: TGTGCCAGCAGAGGTGCTCCCGGAGAGACCCAGTACTTC; CDR3: CASRGAPGETQYF
V: TRBV9; J: TRBJ2-3; size: many; D: NA; DNA: TGTGCCAGCAGCGTAGCTTCAGCAGGCCCGATAGATACGCAGTATTTT; CDR3: CASSVASAGPIDTQYF
V: TRBV11-2; J: TRBJ1-3; size: many; D: TRBD1; DNA: TGTGCCAGCAGCTTATCGCAGGGGGCTGGAAACACCATATATTTT; CDR3: CASSLSQGAGNTIYF
V: TRBV4-2; J: TRBJ2-3; size: medium-sized; D: NA; DNA: TGTGCCAGCAGCCCCCACCGGGCAGATACGCAGTATTTT; CDR3: CASSPHRADTQYF
V: TRBV29-1; J: TRBJ2-1; size: many; D: TRBD1; DNA: TGCAGCGGCCAGACAGGGGAAGGGCTCTACTACAATGAGCAGTTCTTC; CDR3: CSGQTGEGLYYNEQFF
V: TRBV2; J: TRBJ1-5; size: many; D: NA; DNA: TGTGCCAGCAGTGTCGACGGAGATCAGCCCCAGCATTTT; CDR3: CASSVDGDQPQHF
V: TRBV20-1; J: TRBJ2-6; size: many; D: NA; DNA: TGCAGTGCTATACGGAACTCTGGGGCCAACGTCCTGACTTTC; CDR3: CSAIRNSGANVLTF
V: TRBV7-2; J: TRBJ2-7; size: many; D: TRBD2; DNA: TGTGCCAGCAGCTTAGCTGTCGGGAGGGCCGTGCGGGAGCAGTACTTC; CDR3: CASSLAVGRAVREQYF
V: TRBV6-5; J: TRBJ1-6; size: many; D: NA; DNA: TGTGCCAGCAGTTTTACCCTCGGGCCCAGTGGGAGAGATTCACCCCTCCACTTT; CDR3: CASSFTLGPSGRDSPLHF
V: TRBV5-1; J: TRBJ1-1; size: many; D: NA; DNA: TGCGCCAGCAGCTGGGACATGAACACTGAAGCTTTCTTT; CDR3: CASSWDMNTEAFF
V: TRBV6-6; J: TRBJ2-4; size: many; D: TRBD2; DNA: TGTGCCAGCAGCCAAACTAGCGGGGGTAGATTGGACATTCAGTACTTC; CDR3: CASSQTSGGRLDIQYF
V: TRBV25-1; J: TRBJ1-3; size: many; D: TRBD1; DNA: TGTGCCAGCAGTGCCGGACAGGGTTTAACCTCTGGAAACACCATATATTTT; CDR3: CASSAGQGLTSGNTIYF
V: TRBV19; J: TRBJ2-1; size: many; D: NA; DNA: TGTGCCAGTAGTATAGATCTTCAGGGGACCCACTACAATGAGCAGTTCTTC; CDR3: CASSIDLQGTHYNEQFF
V: TRBV20-1; J: TRBJ2-5; size: NA; D: TRBD2; DNA: TGCAGTGCTAGAGGACTAGCGGGGGTAGAGACCCAGTACTTC; CDR3: CSARGLAGVETQYF
V: TRBV29-1; J: TRBJ1-1; size: many; D: NA; DNA: TGCAGCGTTCCAGAACCCCAGGGACATTACATGAACACTGAAGCTTTCTTT; CDR3: CSVPEPQGHYMNTEAFF
V: TRBV6-6; J: TRBJ1-2; size: many; D: TRBD1; DNA: TGTGCCAGCAGTTGGGGACAGGGAGGCGGCTATGGCTACACCTTC; CDR3: CASSWGQGGGYGYTF
V: TRBV30; J: TRBJ2-1; size: many; D: TRBD1; DNA: TGTGCCTGGAGCCCGGGACAGGGTTACAATGAGCAGTTCTTC; CDR3: CAWSPGQGYNEQFF
V: TRBV4-3; J: TRBJ2-1; size: many; D: NA; DNA: TGCGCCAGCAGCCAAGACCCCCCCGTGGGCAATGAGCAGTTCTTC; CDR3: CASSQDPPVGNEQFF
V: TRBV6-5; J: TRBJ2-1; size: few; D: NA; DNA: TGTGCCAGCAGTTACGTCAGTGCGGATGAGCAGTTCTTC; CDR3: CASSYVSADEQFF
V: TRBV11-2; J: TRBJ2-1; size: many; D: TRBD2; DNA: TGTGCCAGCAGCTTTGGTAAAGTGGGACTAGCGAACAGCATCCCATACAATGAGCAGTTCTTC; CDR3: CASSFGKVGLANSIPYNEQFF
V: TRBV21-1; J: TRBJ1-2; size: NA; D: NA; DNA: TGTGCCAGCATCACAGGGATTTATGGCTACACCTTC; CDR3: CASITGIYGYTF
V: TRBV2; J: TRBJ2-1; size: many; D: NA; DNA: TGTGCCAGCGGGGGGGGGCTAGCGGCCCACAGCTCCTACAATGAGCAGTTCTTC; CDR3: CASGGGLAAHSSYNEQFF
V: TRBV18; J: TRBJ1-1; size: medium-sized; D: NA; DNA: TGTGCCAGCTCACCATCCCCTGCCCTCACTGAAGCTTTCTTT; CDR3: CASSPSPALTEAFF
V: TRBV12-3/TRBV12-4; J: TRBJ2-2; size: NA; D: TRBD2; DNA: TGTGCCAGCAGACTTAGCGGGGGGAACACCGGGGAGCTGTTTTTT; CDR3: CASRLSGGNTGELFF
V: TRBV25-1; J: TRBJ1-5; size: many; D: NA; DNA: TGTGCCAGCAGGGGCAGGGGGCCCCAGCATTTT; CDR3: CASRGRGPQHF
V: TRBV7-8; J: TRBJ2-5; size: many; D: NA; DNA: TGTGCCAGCAGCTTAGCCCCGTGGGAACAAGAGACCCAGTACTTC; CDR3: CASSLAPWEQETQYF
V: TRBV9; J: TRBJ2-1; size: many; D: TRBD2; DNA: TGTGCCAGCAGCGTAGGGACTAGCGGGGATCCCTACAATGAGCAGTTCTTC; CDR3: CASSVGTSGDPYNEQFF
V: TRBV6-1; J: TRBJ2-7; size: many; D: TRBD1; DNA: TGTGCCAGCAGAGCTTCCGGGACAGGGTACCACGAGCAGTACTTC; CDR3: CASRASGTGYHEQYF
V: TRBV4-2; J: TRBJ2-7; size: many; D: NA; DNA: TGTGCCAGCAGCGCCCATCCATCCTACGAGCAGTACTTC; CDR3: CASSAHPSYEQYF
V: TRBV6-6; J: TRBJ2-5; size: many; D: TRBD1; DNA: TGTGCCAGCAGGGAGACAGGGAAAGAGACCCAGTACTTC; CDR3: CASRETGKETQYF
V: TRBV9; J: TRBJ1-6; size: many; D: NA; DNA: TGTGCCAGCAGCGTAGGGGGCATAGGTTCACCCCTCCACTTT; CDR3: CASSVGGIGSPLHF
V: TRBV28; J: TRBJ2-2; size: many; D: TRBD1; DNA: TGTGCCAGCAGTTTACAGCAGGGGGCTTTCGGGGAGCTGTTTTTT; CDR3: CASSLQQGAFGELFF
V: TRBV20-1; J: TRBJ1-4; size: many; D: NA; DNA: TGCAGTGCTAGCAGGGGTCCTAATGAAAAACTGTTTTTT; CDR3: CSASRGPNEKLFF
V: TRBV6-5; J: TRBJ2-6; size: NA; D: TRBD1; DNA: TGTGCCAGCAGTTTGACAGGGGGCGCTGGGGCCAACGTCCTGACTTTC; CDR3: CASSLTGGAGANVLTF
V: TRBV24-1; J: TRBJ2-1; size: many; D: NA; DNA: TGTGCCACCAGCCGAAGTGCAAACTACAATGAGCAGTTCTTC; CDR3: CATSRSANYNEQFF
V: TRBV5-4; J: TRBJ2-1; size: NA; D: TRBD2; DNA: TGTGCCAGCAGCTCGACTAGCGAGAAACCAGATGAGCAGTTCTTC; CDR3: CASSSTSEKPDEQFF
V: TRBV7-9; J: TRBJ1-2; size: NA; D: TRBD1; DNA: TGTGCCAGCAGCTTAATACAGGGGAGTTACTATGGCTACACCTTC; CDR3: CASSLIQGSYYGYTF
V: TRBV9; J: TRBJ1-2; size: many; D: TRBD1; DNA: TGTGCCAGCAGCGTAGGACAGGGGAGTCGCTATGGCTACACCTTC; CDR3: CASSVGQGSRYGYTF
V: TRBV7-8; J: TRBJ1-4; size: many; D: TRBD1; DNA: TGTGCCAGCAGCTTACTCCTAGGGACAGGGCTGAATGAAAAACTGTTTTTT; CDR3: CASSLLLGTGLNEKLFF
V: TRBV12-3/TRBV12-4; J: TRBJ2-7; size: many; D: NA; DNA: TGTGCCAGCAGTTTAGTCCCAGGGGTCCCCTACGAGCAGTACTTC; CDR3: CASSLVPGVPYEQYF
V: TRBV29-1; J: TRBJ2-5; size: NA; D: NA; DNA: TGCAGCGTTGATCGGGTGCAAGAGACCCAGTACTTC; CDR3: CSVDRVQETQYF
V: TRBV11-3; J: TRBJ2-5; size: many; D: NA; DNA: TGTGCCAGCAGCCTCACAGGGAGCTACACAGAGACCCAGTACTTC; CDR3: CASSLTGSYTETQYF
V: TRBV5-1; J: TRBJ2-3; size: NA; D: TRBD2; DNA: TGCGCCAGCAGCTTCGGACTAGCGGGAGGAGATACGCAGTATTTT; CDR3: CASSFGLAGGDTQYF
V: TRBV7-2; J: TRBJ2-7; size: many; D: TRBD2; DNA: TGTGCCAGCAGCCGGATCCTAGCGGATTACGAGCAGTACTTC; CDR3: CASSRILADYEQYF
V: TRBV4-1; J: TRBJ1-5; size: many; D: NA; DNA: TGCGCCAGCAGCCAAGGATCAGGGGAGGTGCCCCAGCATTTT; CDR3: CASSQGSGEVPQHF